This entry lists 20 T cell receptor beta chains sequenced from one sample in a study of T cell responses to AZD1222 COVID-19 vaccine. The data were produced by immunoSEQ multiplex PCR, yet TCRdb's version contains in-frame clones alone and is incomplete. Of some 120,000 clones listed, more than 70% were seen once; the top ten hold under 6.5%. The specimen was peripheral blood, collected on day 0 of AZD1222 vaccination. Source of these receptors: an adult in good health.

The V gene is TRBV12-3 or TRBV12-4, the J gene TRBJ1-1; perhaps TRBD1 as D (5 bases). V shed 8 bases and J shed 4 bases, with 14 bases lying between them. This CDR3 has 13 amino acids. The CDR3: CASLPQGRTEAFF. Here the CDR3 DNA reads TGTGCCAGCCTACCCCAGGGACGCACTGAAGCTTTCTTT.

This clone came up once. V usage is TRBV29-1 and J usage is TRBJ1-1; D remains ambiguous. The germline V and J ends were trimmed by 5 bases and 6 bases, with 7 bases remaining between them. CDR3 length: 10 amino acids. The germline gives CDR1 SQVTM, CDR2 ANQGSEA. The CDR3 DNA sequence: TGCAGCGTTTTACAGTCTGAAGCTTTCTTT. Translating gives CSVLQSEAFF.

The gene calls are TRBV5-1 and TRBJ1-1; D perhaps matches TRBD1 (5 bases). CDR3 length equals 16 residues. Germline V gives CDR1 SGHRS, CDR2 YFSETQ. The V and J ends lost 0 bases and 2 bases respectively, with 14 bases between them. The CDR3 nucleotides read TGCGCCAGCAGCTTGGCCGCAGGGCTGGGAAACACTGAAGCTTTCTTT. This codes for CASSLAAGLGNTEAFF.

V and J are TRBV11-2 and TRBJ2-5; TRBD2 aligns across 8 bases. Germline lookup yields CDR1 SGHAT and CDR2 FQNNGV. CDR3 size: 16 residues. Losses at the gene ends were 1 base for V and 5 bases for J; bases not matched to a gene: 9. The CDR3 loop reads CASSLGAGTSFETQYF. The CDR3 region has the DNA TGTGCCAGCAGCTTAGGGGCGGGGACTAGTTTTGAGACCCAGTACTTC.

This clone has just one count. The rearrangement joins TRBV2 to TRBJ1-1, with D perhaps TRBD1 (6 bases). The germline CDR1 and CDR2 sequences are SNHLY and FYNNEI. Trimming removed 6 bases from V and 1 base from J, with 12 bases in between. The CDR3 contains 14 residues. CDR3 sequence: CASRGDRWNTEAFF. DNA of the CDR3: TGTGCCAGCAGAGGCGACAGGTGGAACACTGAAGCTTTCTTT.

The genes are TRBV29-1 and TRBJ1-6; D not certain. The germline CDR1 and CDR2 sequences are SQVTM and ANQGSEA. This CDR3 has 11 amino acids. Trimming took 8 bases from V and 9 from J, leaving 11 bases between them. The CDR3 DNA is TGCAGCTCCATAGGAGGTTCACCCCTCCACTTT. It codes for CSSIGGSPLHF.

V usage is TRBV9 and J usage is TRBJ1-4, with D maybe TRBD1 (5 bases). The V gene lost 3 bases and the J gene lost 6 bases, with 12 bases spanning the gap. Germline loops: CDR1 SGDLS, CDR2 YYNGEE. The CDR3 has 14 residues. The CDR3 DNA is TGTGCCAGCAGCGAGAGACAGCCGGATGAAAAACTGTTTTTT. Translation: CASSERQPDEKLFF.

CDR3 loop: CASSYRGSSYNEQFF. Written as DNA, the CDR3 is TGTGCCAGCAGTTACAGGGGGAGCTCCTACAATGAGCAGTTCTTC. This chain connects TRBV27 to TRBJ2-1, with TRBD1 matching over 8 bases. Germline-derived CDR1 and CDR2 are MNHEY and SMNVEV (reference sequence). The CDR3 has 15 amino acids. Trimming cost V 4 bases and J 0 bases; bases outside gene matches: 2.

The chain uses TRBV6-6 and TRBJ1-1; D is undetermined. Trimming took 6 bases from V and 0 from J, leaving 11 bases between them. Germline V CDR1 and CDR2: MNHNY, SVGAGI (reference sequence). The CDR3 runs to 14 residues. The CDR3 coding sequence is TGTGCCAGCAGCAGCCATCAGGTGAACACTGAAGCTTTCTTT. Its translation is CASSSHQVNTEAFF.

V gene TRBV7-2 combines with J gene TRBJ1-2; possibly TRBD1 for D (6 bases). V was trimmed by 7 bases and J by 1 base, leaving 16 bases between them. The CDR3 has 15 amino acids. The germline gives CDR1 SGHTA, CDR2 FQGNSA. The CDR3 reads CASTEGGALNYGYTF. CDR3 DNA sequence: TGTGCCAGCACCGAGGGGGGGGCACTTAACTATGGCTACACCTTC.

The chain uses TRBV5-1 and TRBJ1-6, with D perhaps TRBD1 (6 bases). This CDR3 is built from 17 residues. V shed 0 bases and J shed 0 bases, with 10 bases lying between them. Germline loops: CDR1 SGHRS, CDR2 YFSETQ. The CDR3 DNA reads as TGCGCCAGCAGCTTGGCAGGGACAAGCTCCTATAATTCACCCCTCCACTTT. Its protein is CASSLAGTSSYNSPLHF.

This clone was observed a single time. The V gene is TRBV6-6, the J gene TRBJ1-6, with 9 bases that match TRBD1. Germline lookup yields CDR1 MNHNY and CDR2 SVGAGI (reference sequence). The CDR3 runs 15 residues. Trimming at V came to 2 bases and at J to 7 bases, leaving 3 bases not matched to a gene. The CDR3 spells CASSYPGQGNSPLHF. The CDR3 DNA sequence: TGTGCCAGCAGTTACCCCGGACAGGGGAATTCACCCCTCCACTTT.

The chain uses TRBV6-2 or TRBV6-3 and TRBJ1-2; D is unclear. The V end lost 5 bases, the J end lost 4 bases, and 5 bases lay between the germline ends. Germline CDR1 MNHEY, CDR2 SVGEGT. CDR3 length: 11 amino acids. This chain's CDR3 is CASSTFYGYTF. The DNA of the CDR3 is TGTGCCAGCAGTACCTTCTATGGCTACACCTTC.

The chain employs TRBV10-3 and TRBJ2-2, with TRBD1 matching over 8 bases. The V gene's germline CDR1 is ENHRY and CDR2 SYGVKD. The CDR3 has 17 amino acids. J lost 3 bases, V lost 6 bases, and 12 bases had no gene match. The CDR3 protein is CAIRELPGGGDTGELFF. CDR3 coding DNA: TGTGCCATCAGAGAGCTTCCAGGGGGCGGTGACACCGGGGAGCTGTTTTTT.

V and J are TRBV4-1 and TRBJ2-3; 8 positions agree with TRBD1. Looked up from germline, CDR1 is MGHRA and CDR2 is YSYEKL. The CDR3 is 15 residues long. The V segment lost 4 bases and the J segment 2 bases; nucleotides outside the gene matches: 5. This chain's CDR3 is CASSPGQGTTDTQYF. In DNA form, the CDR3 reads TGCGCCAGCAGCCCCGGACAGGGCACCACAGATACGCAGTATTTT.

This chain uses TRBV19 with TRBJ2-7; weak D call: TRBD2 (6 bases). In germline, CDR1 is LNHDA, CDR2 SQIVND (reference sequence). CDR3 length equals 15 residues. Trimming removed 4 bases at V and 3 bases at J, with 16 bases between. CDR3 in amino acids: CASSTALGTYYEQYF. CDR3 in DNA: TGTGCCAGTAGTACGGCCCTCGGGACTTACTACGAGCAGTACTTC.

CDR3 nucleotides: TGTGCCAGCAGTTCTCCCGGGACAGCTAGCACAGATACGCAGTATTTT. Translation gives CASSSPGTASTDTQYF. The rearrangement uses TRBV28 and TRBJ2-3; TRBD1 matches 7 bases. CDR3 length: 16 residues. Germline values: CDR1 MDHEN, CDR2 SYDVKM. The V and J ends lost 4 bases and 0 bases, in that order; junction bases with no gene match: 7.

This clone has more than one count but fewer than ten. The chain is built from TRBV4-2 and TRBJ2-7; 9 bases fit TRBD2. Trimming took 1 base from V and 4 from J; bases not matched to a gene: 11. Germline CDR1 reads LGHNA; CDR2 reads YNFKEQ. The CDR3 is 17 residues long. For the CDR3, the DNA is TGTGCCAGCAGCCAAGCGGTGACTAGCGGAAATATATACGAGCAGTACTTC. It specifies CASSQAVTSGNIYEQYF.

This clone appeared a single time. The rearrangement joins TRBV18 to TRBJ2-1, with 10 bases aligning to TRBD1. This CDR3 has 16 residues. V lost 6 bases and J lost 5; bases outside the gene matches: 10. Germline V CDR1 and CDR2: KGHSH, LQKENI. This CDR3 reads CASSLAGQGSNNEQFF. The CDR3 DNA sequence: TGTGCCAGCTCCCTCGCGGGACAGGGGTCCAACAATGAGCAGTTCTTC.

The J gene is TRBJ1-2, the V gene TRBV10-2; maybe TRBD1 (5 bases). V was pared by 2 bases and J by 4 bases, with 8 bases between. Germline lookup yields CDR1 WSHSY and CDR2 SAAADI. The CDR3 runs 13 residues. The CDR3 sequence: CASSETGFYGYTF. The DNA for the CDR3 is TGCGCCAGCAGTGAGACAGGATTCTATGGCTACACCTTC.